This T cell receptor (beta chain) is from a study of blood T cell repertoires in COVID-19. In the study overall: Acute and convalescent COVID-19 samples came from the United States, Italy and Spain.

The table lists this clone with a few counts. This CDR3 has 15 residues. Per germline, CDR1 SGHTA and CDR2 FQGNSA. The ends lost 4 bases at V and 6 bases at J; junction bases unmatched: 4. Using immunoSEQ multiplex PCR, the repertoire was profiled, and TCRdb retains in-frame clones only, with some absent. The sample lists roughly 410,000 clones; approximately 87% were seen once. Source material: peripheral blood. This receptor was taken from a woman aged 60-70 years with COVID-19, enrolled during active disease. The chain employs TRBV7-2 and TRBJ1-6; 9 bases map to TRBD1. The CDR3 sequence: CASSSRDRVNSPLHF. CDR3 nucleotide sequence: TGTGCCAGCAGCTCCCGGGACAGGGTTAATTCACCCCTCCACTTT. Filled out from reference TRBV7-2 and TRBJ1-6, the complete variable domain reads GAGVSQSPSNKVTEKGKDVELRCDPISGHTALYWYRQSLGQGLEFLIYFQGNSAPDKSGLPSDRFSAERTGGSVSTLTIQRTQQEDSAVYLCASSSRDRVNSPLHFGNGTRLTVT.